The 31 T cell receptor beta chains below all came from one sample that was sequenced in a study of blood T cells in healthy people across ages. Primed by a sample-barcoded 5' primer and a J-beta primer mix, a second PCR proceeded for 7 to 11 cycles. TCRdb processed the 5' RACE reads anew with MiXCR; each CDR3 protein has one entry. Of 750,000 to 950,000 distinct CDR3 sequences detected, about 29% appear once; the ten largest clones hold roughly a tenth. The same data also contributed to another study, on T cells of mothers and their children.

The source material was blood. The receptors were sampled from a woman aged 40-49 years in good health.

The sample holds a few counts of this clonotype. This chain connects TRBV7-9 to TRBJ1-1; 8 bases fit TRBD1. The trim removed 7 bases at V and 7 bases at J, leaving 8 bases unmatched. This CDR3 has 13 residues. Germline loops: CDR1 SEHNR, CDR2 FQNEAQ (reference sequence). The CDR3 DNA reads as TGTGCCAGCAAAGCGGACAGGGAAGTTGAAGCTTTCTTT. It codes for CASKADREVEAFF.

The rearrangement links TRBV7-8 to TRBJ2-3; TRBD2 agrees at 7 bases. The germline V gene encodes CDR1 SGHVS and CDR2 FQNEAQ. This CDR3 has 21 residues. Germline trimming cut 7 bases from V and 2 bases from J; bases unmatched to any gene: 27. CDR3 amino acids: CASTQHTGGTYTTQNTDTQYF. The CDR3 nucleotides are TGTGCCAGCACTCAACATACGGGGGGTACATACACAACCCAAAACACAGATACGCAGTATTTT.

CDR3 coding DNA: TGTGCCAGCAGCCCCTTGGCGACCCAAGCCCAGTTCTTC. Residues: CASSPLATQAQFF. V and J are TRBV7-9 and TRBJ2-1, with no clear D. This CDR3 has 13 residues. The germline V and J ends were trimmed by 5 bases and 13 bases, with 18 bases remaining between them. CDR1 is SEHNR and CDR2 is FQNEAQ in the germline V gene (reference sequence).

The chain has TRBV29-1 and TRBJ1-1, with no clear D. The CDR3 is made up of 13 amino acids. Trimming took off 7 bases at V and 0 bases at J, with 12 bases between the two ends. In germline, CDR1 is SQVTM, CDR2 ANQGSEA. The DNA for the CDR3 is TGCAGCGCCAGATCAGGCATGAACACTGAAGCTTTCTTT. This codes for CSARSGMNTEAFF.

V gene TRBV20-1 combines with J gene TRBJ2-1, with 9 bases lining up with TRBD2. This CDR3 spans 14 amino acids. V was clipped by 5 bases and J by 6 bases; unmatched bases: 8. Germline assignment: CDR1 DFQATT and CDR2 SNEGSKA (reference sequence). CDR3 nucleotide sequence: TGCAGTGCTTTTAGCGGGGGCGTCGGCAATGAGCAGTTCTTC. It codes for CSAFSGGVGNEQFF.

Notes on this clonotype: Given a much more abundant clone one base away, this may be a read error. The chain couples TRBV6-1 to TRBJ1-5; 9 bases are shared with TRBD1. The CDR3 covers 13 residues. Germline trimming cut 2 bases from V and 11 bases from J; bases unmatched to any gene: 4. Per the germline V gene, CDR1 is MNHNS and CDR2 is SASEGT. CDR3 protein: CASSETGGQSQHF. CDR3 nucleotide sequence: TGTGCCAGCAGTGAAACAGGGGGCCAGTCCCAGCATTTT.

This clonotype was observed a single time. The chain is built from TRBV12-3 or TRBV12-4 and TRBJ2-1; a possible D gene is TRBD2 (5 bases). This CDR3 is 14 amino acids long. V gave up 5 bases and J gave up 7 bases, with 15 bases separating them. The chain's CDR3 is CASSTTRALNEQFF. The CDR3, as DNA: TGTGCCAGCAGTACAACGAGGGCCCTAAATGAGCAGTTCTTC.

Concerning this clonotype itself: An end of the junction differs from the germline gene, which may be a read error. The chain is built from TRBV28 and TRBJ2-7; weak D call: TRBD1 (8 bases). The CDR3 loop spans 12 amino acids. The germline gives CDR1 MDHEN, CDR2 SYDVKM. The DNA for the CDR3 is TGTGCCAGCAGTTTCCCAGGGGGCGCGGGGGACTTC. Amino acids: CASSFPGGAGDF.

The gene calls are TRBV18 and TRBJ2-3, with no clear D. The V gene lost 2 bases and the J gene lost 6 bases, with 12 bases spanning the gap. Germline-derived CDR1 and CDR2 are KGHSH and LQKENI. This CDR3 spans 14 amino acids. The CDR3 DNA follows: TGTGCCAGCTCACCAAGGACGGGCCCGGATACGCAGTATTTT. This sequence encodes CASSPRTGPDTQYF.

This chain joins TRBV6-4 and TRBJ2-3; TRBD2 matches at 9 bases. The CDR3 spans 16 residues. The trim removed 0 bases at V and 2 bases at J, leaving 3 bases unmatched. CDR1 is MRHNA, CDR2 SNTAGT, per germline. CDR3: CASSDSAGGITDTQYF. The CDR3 bases are TGTGCCAGCAGTGACTCGGCGGGGGGGATCACAGATACGCAGTATTTT.

The sample holds many counts of this clonotype. The chain joins TRBV7-2 to TRBJ1-5; maybe TRBD1 (5 bases). Germline V gene data show CDR1 as SGHTA and CDR2 as FQGNSA. The V end lost 5 bases, the J end lost 2 bases, and 10 bases lay between the germline ends. The CDR3 has 14 amino acids. DNA for the CDR3: TGTGCCAGCAGCCTGGACAAGGGCAATCAGCCCCAGCATTTT. Protein sequence: CASSLDKGNQPQHF.

The chain combines TRBV7-9 with TRBJ1-4, with D maybe TRBD1 (5 bases). Germline CDR1 and CDR2: SEHNR and FQNEAQ (reference sequence). The CDR3 totals 14 residues. Trimming shortened V by 4 bases and J by 8 bases, and 14 bases separated the two germline ends. The CDR3, as DNA: TGTGCCAGCAGCTGGGGGGTCGGTCTGGAAAAACTGTTTTTT. It encodes CASSWGVGLEKLFF.

This clonotype was observed at least ten times. This chain joins TRBV5-4 and TRBJ2-1; 16 bases agree with TRBD2. Germline V gives CDR1 SGHNT, CDR2 YYREEE (reference sequence). The CDR3 is 16 amino acids. The trim removed 3 bases at V and 9 bases at J, leaving 6 bases unmatched. The CDR3 here is CASSSGTSGGASEQFF. DNA of the CDR3: TGTGCCAGCAGCTCAGGGACTAGCGGGGGGGCAAGTGAGCAGTTCTTC.

CDR3 nucleotides: TGTGCCAGCAGTTTCTTAGCGGGGTTCACAGATACGCAGTATTTT. This encodes CASSFLAGFTDTQYF. The chain links TRBV28 to TRBJ2-3; 8 bases match TRBD2. After removal of 3 bases from V and 2 bases from J, the junction contained 4 bases not matched to a gene. From germline, CDR1 is MDHEN and CDR2 SYDVKM. This CDR3 has 15 amino acids.

Turning to this clonotype: Given a much more abundant clone one base away, this may be a read error. V gene TRBV7-2 combines with J gene TRBJ2-3, with 10 positions matching TRBD2. Germline CDR1 and CDR2: SGHTA and FQGNSA. The CDR3 loop spans 16 amino acids. The CDR3 DNA is TGTGCCAGCAGCTTCCGGACTAGCGGAAGCACAGATGCGCAGTATTTT. Residues: CASSFRTSGSTDAQYF. The entire variable domain, with the rest obtained from reference TRBV7-2 and TRBJ2-3, is as follows: GAGVSQSPSNKVTEKGKDVELRCDPISGHTALYWYRQSLGQGLEFLIYFQGNSAPDKSGLPSDRFSAERTGGSVSTLTIQRTQQEDSAVYLCASSFRTSGSTDAQYFGPGTRLTVL.

Many counts were recorded for this clonotype. The chain recombines TRBV28 with TRBJ2-7; D is perhaps TRBD1 (7 bases). CDR1 is MDHEN, CDR2 SYDVKM, per germline. With 7 bases removed from V and 0 bases from J, the gap between germline ends came to 13 bases. This CDR3 is 14 amino acids long. As DNA, the CDR3 is TGTGCCAGCATCCCAGGGGGGAGCTCCTACGAGCAGTACTTC. Protein: CASIPGGSSYEQYF.

This clonotype was counted only a few times. The chain uses TRBV14 and TRBJ2-6; 10 nucleotides line up with TRBD1. CDR1 is SGHDN, CDR2 FVKESK, per germline. This CDR3 spans 17 amino acids. J lost 2 bases, V lost 4 bases, and 5 bases had no gene match. The CDR3 here is CASSRYGQGAGANVLTF. CDR3 nucleotides: TGTGCCAGCAGCCGTTATGGACAGGGGGCTGGGGCCAACGTCCTGACTTTC.

The table lists this clonotype with a few counts. The chain joins TRBV27 to TRBJ1-2; D remains ambiguous. There are 13 residues in the CDR3. Germline CDR1 is MNHEY and CDR2 is SMNVEV (reference sequence). V lost 5 bases and J lost 6, with 13 bases in between. CDR3 in amino acids: CASSTSSTDGYTF. The CDR3 nucleotides are TGTGCCAGCAGTACAAGCTCAACAGATGGCTACACCTTC.

V is TRBV6-8 and J is TRBJ1-6; 10 nucleotides align to TRBD1. This CDR3 is built from 17 residues. V gave up 10 bases and J gave up 5 bases; unmatched junction bases: 14. From germline, CDR1 is MNHGY and CDR2 SAAAGT. CDR3 protein: CANLDRGRLWNNSPLHF. DNA of the CDR3: TGTGCCAACCTAGACAGGGGGCGCCTATGGAATAATTCACCCCTCCACTTT.

V gene TRBV7-3 combines with J gene TRBJ2-2; the match to TRBD1 covers 7 bases. The trim removed 3 bases at V and 6 bases at J, leaving 4 bases unmatched. There are 14 residues in the CDR3. Germline V gene sequence: CDR1 SGHTA, CDR2 FQGTGA. The CDR3 nucleotides read TGTGCCAGCAGCTTGATACAGGGGCCCGGGGAGCTGTTTTTT. Translated, it gives CASSLIQGPGELFF.

This clonotype came up a few times. Germline and junction disagree at one end, which may indicate a read error. The chain uses TRBV24-1 and TRBJ2-7; no clear D gene. Per germline, CDR1 KGHDR and CDR2 SFDVKD. The CDR3 consists of 13 residues. As DNA, the CDR3 is TGTGCCACCGGTGATTGGAAGACCTACGAGCAGTACTTC. Protein sequence: CATGDWKTYEQYF.

The J gene is TRBJ1-5, the V gene TRBV29-1, with 12 bases lining up with TRBD1. V lost 4 bases and J lost 5; bases outside the gene matches: 9. CDR1 and CDR2 from the germline V gene are SQVTM and ANQGSEA. There are 16 residues in the CDR3. As DNA, the CDR3 is TGCAGCGTTGGTGTTGGGACAGGGGGCACGGATCAGCCCCAGCATTTT. This sequence encodes CSVGVGTGGTDQPQHF.

The V and J genes are TRBV28 and TRBJ2-7; D not resolved. CDR1 MDHEN and CDR2 SYDVKM come from the germline V gene. CDR3 length equals 14 residues. Trimming stripped 4 bases from V and 0 bases from J, with 10 bases between. The CDR3 nucleotides read TGTGCCAGCAGTTATATGGGCCTCTCCTACGAGCAGTACTTC. Amino acids: CASSYMGLSYEQYF.

Note on this clonotype: This may arise from a read error, as a much more abundant clone is one base away. The chain recombines TRBV10-3 with TRBJ2-7, with D possibly TRBD2 on 5 matching bases. CDR1 is ENHRY and CDR2 is SYGVKD in the germline V gene. CDR3 length: 15 amino acids. V lost 4 bases and J lost 10, with 23 bases in between. In DNA form, the CDR3 reads TGTGCCATCAGTGTCTCTGCCGGTATCGGGGAGATCCAGTACTTC. Protein: CAISVSAGIGEIQYF.

This clonotype was observed at least ten times. This sequence joins TRBV20-1 and TRBJ2-7, with a possible D match to TRBD1 (6 bases). This CDR3 spans 13 amino acids. CDR1 is DFQATT and CDR2 is SNEGSKA in the germline V gene (reference sequence). The V gene lost 2 bases and the J gene lost 0 bases, with 8 bases spanning the gap. For the CDR3, the DNA is TGCAGTGCTAGAAACAGGGACTCCTACGAGCAGTACTTC. The encoded protein is CSARNRDSYEQYF.

The rearrangement uses TRBV27 and TRBJ2-5, with 12 bases identical to TRBD1. The germline V gene has CDR1 MNHEY and CDR2 SMNVEV (reference sequence). V dropped 3 bases and J dropped 11; count of bases not matched to a gene: 10. The length of the CDR3 is 15 residues. The chain's CDR3 is CASSFTGTGGGLQYF. DNA of the CDR3: TGTGCCAGCAGTTTCACAGGGACAGGGGGCGGTCTACAGTACTTC.

This clonotype was seen more than once but under ten times. The chain joins TRBV6-1 to TRBJ2-7; D call uncertain. Per germline, CDR1 MNHNS and CDR2 SASEGT. Trimming stripped 6 bases from V and 0 bases from J, with 15 bases between. This CDR3 is built from 15 residues. The CDR3, as DNA: TGTGCCAGCAGAGAACAGTCCCTCGCCTCCTACGAGCAGTACTTC. The encoded protein is CASREQSLASYEQYF.

The chain links TRBV5-1 to TRBJ2-7; the D gene is possibly TRBD1 (6 bases). Germline V gives CDR1 SGHRS, CDR2 YFSETQ. The V end lost 4 bases, the J end lost 2 bases, and 13 bases lay between the germline ends. The CDR3 sequence is 14 residues long. Written as DNA, the CDR3 is TGCGCCAGCAGCGTGGACAGTTCTCCCTACGAGCAGTACTTC. Translated, it gives CASSVDSSPYEQYF.

Many counts were recorded for this clonotype. The V call is TRBV20-1, the J call TRBJ2-5; 13 bases match TRBD2. CDR1 and CDR2 (germline): DFQATT, SNEGSKA (reference sequence). J lost 4 bases, V lost 5 bases, and 1 base had no gene match. CDR3 length: 13 residues. The CDR3 region is CSAGTSGVETQYF. The DNA of the CDR3 is TGCAGTGCTGGGACTAGCGGGGTAGAGACCCAGTACTTC.

This chain uses TRBV14 with TRBJ1-2; no definite D call. CDR1 is SGHDN and CDR2 is FVKESK in the germline V gene. The length of the CDR3 is 14 residues. Between the trimmed V and J ends, which lost 0 bases and 4 bases, there was a span of 9 bases. The CDR3 here is CASSQDRTSYGYTF. The DNA for the CDR3 is TGTGCCAGCAGCCAAGATCGGACGTCCTATGGCTACACCTTC.

The V call is TRBV18, the J call TRBJ2-5; 8 bases fit TRBD1. The DNA matches TRBJ2-4 better at its end, which makes the J call doubtful. This CDR3 region has 16 residues. Germline CDR1 is KGHSH and CDR2 is LQKENI. CDR3 coding DNA: TGTGCCAGCTCACCTCGGCCAGGGGGCCTGGAGGGCATTCAGTACTTC. Translation: CASSPRPGGLEGIQYF.